The 5 T cell receptor beta chains given below trace back to one sample, sequenced in a study of shared clonotypes between healthy human individuals. The naive CD8 population came from CD45RO-negative cells selected for CCR7, without terminally differentiated effector memory CD45RA+ cells. The protocol was immunoSEQ multiplex PCR, while the TCRdb copy is restricted to in-frame clones and leaves out a portion. Of 800,000 to 950,000 clones listed, approximately 97% were seen once; the top ten hold less than 0.25%. Source material: naive CD8+ T cells sorted from blood. These TCRs come from a young man in good health.

The rearrangement links TRBV7-9 to TRBJ2-5; TRBD2 matches 8 bases. CDR1 SEHNR and CDR2 FQNEAQ come from the germline V gene (reference sequence). The CDR3 covers 15 residues. Trimming at V came to 1 base and at J to 9 bases, leaving 10 bases not matched to a gene. CDR3 DNA sequence: TGTGCCAGCAGCTTAGAACTAGCGGAGACGTGGGCCCAGTACTTC. Translated, it gives CASSLELAETWAQYF.

This sequence joins TRBV29-1 and TRBJ2-1; 7 positions match TRBD1. The junction had 6 bases not matched to a gene; V was cut back by 5 bases and J by 5 bases. The CDR3 length is 13 residues. Germline loops: CDR1 SQVTM, CDR2 ANQGSEA. The CDR3 protein is CSVKTGDHNEQFF. The CDR3 DNA reads TGCAGCGTTAAAACAGGGGATCACAATGAGCAGTTCTTC.

This clone came up once. The chain combines TRBV7-9 with TRBJ1-4; the D is unclear. Germline loops: CDR1 SEHNR, CDR2 FQNEAQ (reference sequence). V was trimmed by 4 bases and J by 6 bases, leaving 15 bases between them. This CDR3 has 15 residues. The CDR3 DNA is TGTGCCAGCAGCTCCGCCGGGGATTATGATGAAAAACTGTTTTTT. Protein sequence: CASSSAGDYDEKLFF. Complete variable domain (other parts from reference TRBV7-9 and TRBJ1-4): DTGVSQNPRHKITKRGQNVTFRCDPISEHNRLYWYRQTLGQGPEFLTYFQNEAQLEKSRLLSDRFSAERPKGSFSTLEIQRTEQGDSAMYLCASSSAGDYDEKLFFGSGTQLSVL.

The gene calls are TRBV9 and TRBJ1-1, with 12 bases identical to TRBD1. From germline, CDR1 is SGDLS and CDR2 YYNGEE. The V segment lost 3 bases and the J segment 3 bases; nucleotides outside the gene matches: 12. There are 18 residues in the CDR3. CDR3 sequence reads: CASSAPQGQGARYTEAFF. CDR3 DNA: TGTGCCAGCAGCGCCCCCCAGGGACAGGGGGCGCGGTACACTGAAGCTTTCTTT.

The chain links TRBV7-9 to TRBJ2-1; D call uncertain. The CDR3 has 14 amino acids. Trimming stripped 3 bases from V and 5 bases from J, with 11 bases between. Germline CDR1 SEHNR, CDR2 FQNEAQ (reference sequence). The CDR3 protein is CASSFLPTNNEQFF. CDR3 in DNA: TGTGCCAGCAGCTTTTTACCCACAAACAATGAGCAGTTCTTC.